This T cell receptor beta chain was sequenced for a study of CD8+ T cells in alopecia areata. For the study at large: Treated patients were dosed with oral tofacitinib, taking 5 to 10 mg twice daily. Tofacitinib administration persisted for 6 to 18 months, succeeded by 6 months off drug. Study observations and caveats: Shared TCR sequences were less clear between patients than in mice, possibly partly from HLA diversity.

The investigators collected lesional scalp punch biopsies and peripheral blood from alopecia areata patients. RNA was isolated and reverse transcribed to cDNA, the sequencing template. Assay: immunoSEQ multiplex PCR; the TCRdb copy retains only in-frame clones and omits some. The sample lists 45,000 to 70,000 clones, roughly 96% occurring once. This CDR3 is 14 amino acids long. V trimming: 5 bases; J trimming: 8 bases; junction bases outside the gene matches: 7. The germline V gene encodes CDR1 SNHLY and CDR2 FYNNEI. Notes on this clone: Its matching antigen is unknown.

The V call is TRBV2, the J call TRBJ1-2, with 11 positions matching TRBD1. The material was CD8+ T cells sorted from blood, obtained at week 0. The TCR originated in a human donor with alopecia areata. The CDR3 region is CASSPSGTGGGYTF. In DNA, the CDR3 is TGTGCCAGCAGTCCCTCCGGGACAGGGGGAGGCTACACCTTC. Filled out from reference TRBV2 and TRBJ1-2, the complete variable domain reads EPEVTQTPSHQVTQMGQEVILRCVPISNHLYFYWYRQILGQKVEFLVSFYNNEISEKSEIFDDQFSVERPDGSNFTLKIRSTKLEDSAMYFCASSPSGTGGGYTFGSGTRLTVV.